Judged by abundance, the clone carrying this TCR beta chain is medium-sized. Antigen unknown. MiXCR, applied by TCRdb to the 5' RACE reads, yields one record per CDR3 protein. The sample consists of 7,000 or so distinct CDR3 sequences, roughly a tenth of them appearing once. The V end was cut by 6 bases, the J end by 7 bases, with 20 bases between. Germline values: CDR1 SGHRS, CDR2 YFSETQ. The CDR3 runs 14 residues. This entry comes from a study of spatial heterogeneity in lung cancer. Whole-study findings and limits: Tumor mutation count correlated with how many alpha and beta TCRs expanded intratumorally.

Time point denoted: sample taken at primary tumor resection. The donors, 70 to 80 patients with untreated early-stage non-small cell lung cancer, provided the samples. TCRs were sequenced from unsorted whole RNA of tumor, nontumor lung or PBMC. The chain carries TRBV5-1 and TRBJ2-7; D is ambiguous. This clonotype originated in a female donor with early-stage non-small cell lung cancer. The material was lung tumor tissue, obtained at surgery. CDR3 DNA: TGCGCCAGCAAGAAGAACCAGCCGCCGTGGGAGCAGTACTTC. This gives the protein CASKKNQPPWEQYF.